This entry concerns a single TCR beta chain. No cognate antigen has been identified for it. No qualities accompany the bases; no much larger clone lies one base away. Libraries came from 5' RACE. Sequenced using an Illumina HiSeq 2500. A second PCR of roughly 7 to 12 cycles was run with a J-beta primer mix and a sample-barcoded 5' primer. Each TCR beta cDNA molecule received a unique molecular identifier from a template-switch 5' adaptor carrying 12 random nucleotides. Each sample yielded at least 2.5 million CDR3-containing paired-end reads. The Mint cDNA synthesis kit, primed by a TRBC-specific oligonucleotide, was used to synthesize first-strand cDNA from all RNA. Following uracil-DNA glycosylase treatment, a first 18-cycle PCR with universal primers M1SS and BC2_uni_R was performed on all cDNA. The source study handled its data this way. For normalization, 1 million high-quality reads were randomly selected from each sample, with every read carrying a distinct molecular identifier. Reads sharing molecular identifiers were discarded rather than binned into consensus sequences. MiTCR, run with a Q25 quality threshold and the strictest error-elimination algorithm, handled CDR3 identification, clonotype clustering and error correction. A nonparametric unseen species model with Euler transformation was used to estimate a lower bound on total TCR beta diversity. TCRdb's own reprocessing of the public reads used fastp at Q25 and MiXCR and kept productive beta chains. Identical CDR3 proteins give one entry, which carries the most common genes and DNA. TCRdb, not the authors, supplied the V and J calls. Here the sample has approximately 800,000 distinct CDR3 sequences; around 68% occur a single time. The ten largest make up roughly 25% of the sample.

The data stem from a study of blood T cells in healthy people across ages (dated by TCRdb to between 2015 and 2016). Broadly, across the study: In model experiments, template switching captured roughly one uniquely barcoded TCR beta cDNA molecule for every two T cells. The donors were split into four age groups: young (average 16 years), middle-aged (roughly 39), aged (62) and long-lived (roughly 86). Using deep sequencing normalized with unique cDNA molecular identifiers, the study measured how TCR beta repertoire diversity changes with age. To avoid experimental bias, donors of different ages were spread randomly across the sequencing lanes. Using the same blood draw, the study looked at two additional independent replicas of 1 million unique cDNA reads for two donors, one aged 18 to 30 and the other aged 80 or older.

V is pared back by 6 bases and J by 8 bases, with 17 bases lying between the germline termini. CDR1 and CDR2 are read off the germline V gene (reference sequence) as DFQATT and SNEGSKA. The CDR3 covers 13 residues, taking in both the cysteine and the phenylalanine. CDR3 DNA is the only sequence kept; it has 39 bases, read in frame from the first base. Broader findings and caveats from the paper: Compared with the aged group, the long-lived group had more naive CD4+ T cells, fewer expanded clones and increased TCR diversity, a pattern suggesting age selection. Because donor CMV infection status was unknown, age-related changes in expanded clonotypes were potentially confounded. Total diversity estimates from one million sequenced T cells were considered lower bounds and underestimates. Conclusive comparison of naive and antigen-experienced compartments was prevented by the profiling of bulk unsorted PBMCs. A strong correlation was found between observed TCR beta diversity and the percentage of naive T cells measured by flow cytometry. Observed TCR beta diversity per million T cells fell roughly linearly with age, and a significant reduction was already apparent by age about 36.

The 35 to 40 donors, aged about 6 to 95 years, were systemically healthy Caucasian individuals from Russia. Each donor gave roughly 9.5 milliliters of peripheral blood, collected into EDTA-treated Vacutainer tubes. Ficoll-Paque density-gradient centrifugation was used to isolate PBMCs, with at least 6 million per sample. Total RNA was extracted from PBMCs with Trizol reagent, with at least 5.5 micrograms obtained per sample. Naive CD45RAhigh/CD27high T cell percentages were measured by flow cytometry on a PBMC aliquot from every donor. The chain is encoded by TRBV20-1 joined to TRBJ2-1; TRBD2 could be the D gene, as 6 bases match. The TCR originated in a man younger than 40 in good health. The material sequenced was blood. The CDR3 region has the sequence CSARGFRGDEQFF. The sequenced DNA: TGCAGTGCCCGGGGGTTCCGCGGGGATGAGCAGTTCTTC.